A single count supports the clone carrying this TCR beta chain. Its antigen is as yet unknown. This specimen belongs to a study of T cell responses to AZD1222 COVID-19 vaccine. Study-level results: Two AZD1222 administrations were followed by greater Spike-specific TCR breadth and depth. White British ancestry dominated among donors, who included more females, and clonal diversity was possibly underestimated. The span of vaccine-associated CD4 TCRs extended across spike, with dominance at 160-218 and 743-854.

Method: immunoSEQ multiplex PCR; TCRdb's copy keeps in-frame clones and lacks some. The sample has 100,000 to 150,000 clones, more than 80% seen once. The source material was peripheral blood, sampled on day 0 of AZD1222 vaccination. This clonotype was obtained from an adult in good health.

The CDR3 region is CASSIVPVGGQPQHF. CDR3 in DNA: TGTGCCAGTAGTATCGTCCCAGTGGGGGGTCAGCCCCAGCATTTT. The chain has TRBV19 and TRBJ1-5; possibly TRBD1 for D (5 bases). Germline lookup yields CDR1 LNHDA and CDR2 SQIVND (reference sequence). The CDR3 covers 15 residues. V shed 3 bases and J shed 6 bases, with 15 bases lying between them.